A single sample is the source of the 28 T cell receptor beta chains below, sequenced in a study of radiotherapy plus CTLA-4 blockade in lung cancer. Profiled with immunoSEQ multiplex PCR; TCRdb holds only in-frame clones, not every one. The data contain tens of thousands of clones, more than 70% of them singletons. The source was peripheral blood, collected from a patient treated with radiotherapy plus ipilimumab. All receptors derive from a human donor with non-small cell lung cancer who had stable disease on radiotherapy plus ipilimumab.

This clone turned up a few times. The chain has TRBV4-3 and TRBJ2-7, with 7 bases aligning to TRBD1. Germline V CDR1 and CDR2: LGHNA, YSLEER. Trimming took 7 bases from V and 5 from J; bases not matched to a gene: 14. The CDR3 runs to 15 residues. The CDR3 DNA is TGCGCCAGCACCGAAACGACAGGGCAAATGCACGAGCAGTACGTC. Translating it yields CASTETTGQMHEQYV.

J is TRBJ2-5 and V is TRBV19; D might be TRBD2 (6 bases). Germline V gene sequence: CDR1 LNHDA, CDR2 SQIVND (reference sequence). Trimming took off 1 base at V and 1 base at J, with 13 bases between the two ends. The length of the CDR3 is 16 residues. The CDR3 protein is CASSIGRRGIQETQYF. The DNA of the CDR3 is TGTGCCAGTAGTATAGGTAGGAGGGGCATCCAAGAGACCCAGTACTTC.

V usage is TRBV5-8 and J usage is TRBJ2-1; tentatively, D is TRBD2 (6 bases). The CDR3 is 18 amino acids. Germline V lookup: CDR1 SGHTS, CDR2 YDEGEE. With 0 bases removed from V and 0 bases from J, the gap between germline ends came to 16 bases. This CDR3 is CASSLGRDSFSSYNEQFF. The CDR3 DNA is TGTGCCAGCAGCTTGGGGCGGGACTCTTTTTCCTCCTACAATGAGCAGTTCTTC.

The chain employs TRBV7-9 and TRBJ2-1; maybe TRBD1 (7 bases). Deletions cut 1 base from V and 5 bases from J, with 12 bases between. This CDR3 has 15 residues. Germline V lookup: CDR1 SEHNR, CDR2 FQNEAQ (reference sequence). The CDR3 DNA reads TGTGCCAGCAGCTTAGGGGGCAGGGGGGACAATGAGCAGTTCTTC. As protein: CASSLGGRGDNEQFF.

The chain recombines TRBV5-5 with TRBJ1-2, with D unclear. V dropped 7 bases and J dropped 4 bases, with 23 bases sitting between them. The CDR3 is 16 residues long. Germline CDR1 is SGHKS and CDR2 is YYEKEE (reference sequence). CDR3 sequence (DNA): TGTGCCAGCTTATTTTGTTTCTCGCGAAAGACCTATGGCTACACCTTC. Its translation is CASLFCFSRKTYGYTF. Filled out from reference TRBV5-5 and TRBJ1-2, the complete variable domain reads DAGVTQSPTHLIKTRGQQVTLRCSPISGHKSVSWYQQVLGQGPQFIFQYYEKEERGRGNFPDRFSARQFPNYSSELNVNALLLGDSALYLCASLFCFSRKTYGYTFGSGTRLTVV.

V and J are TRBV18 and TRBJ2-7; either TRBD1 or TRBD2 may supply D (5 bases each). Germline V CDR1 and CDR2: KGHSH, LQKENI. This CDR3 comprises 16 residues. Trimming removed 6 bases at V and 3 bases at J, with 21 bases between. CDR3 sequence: CASSPMRLGEHYEQYF. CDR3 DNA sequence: TGTGCCAGCTCCCCCATGCGATTGGGGGAGCACTACGAGCAGTACTTC.

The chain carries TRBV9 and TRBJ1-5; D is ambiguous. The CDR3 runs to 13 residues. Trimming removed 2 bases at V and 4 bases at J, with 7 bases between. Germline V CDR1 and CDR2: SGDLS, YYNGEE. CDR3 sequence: CASSVQPNQPQHF. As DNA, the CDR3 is TGTGCCAGCAGCGTTCAGCCTAATCAGCCCCAGCATTTT.

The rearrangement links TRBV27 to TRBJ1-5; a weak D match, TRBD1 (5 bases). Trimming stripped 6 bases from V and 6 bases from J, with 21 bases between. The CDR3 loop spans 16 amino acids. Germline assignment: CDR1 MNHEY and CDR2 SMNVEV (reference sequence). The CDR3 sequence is CASSPGGGRNFQPQHF. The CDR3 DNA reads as TGTGCCAGCAGCCCGGGGGGGGGACGTAATTTTCAGCCCCAGCATTTT.

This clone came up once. The CDR3 loop reads CASSSEREAFF. CDR3 coding DNA: TGTGCCAGCAGCTCGGAGAGGGAAGCTTTCTTT. The chain joins TRBV5-6 to TRBJ1-1; D remains unclear. V was shortened by 3 bases and J by 8 bases, with 8 bases between the two germline ends. Germline assignment: CDR1 SGHDT and CDR2 YYEEEE. CDR3 length equals 11 residues.

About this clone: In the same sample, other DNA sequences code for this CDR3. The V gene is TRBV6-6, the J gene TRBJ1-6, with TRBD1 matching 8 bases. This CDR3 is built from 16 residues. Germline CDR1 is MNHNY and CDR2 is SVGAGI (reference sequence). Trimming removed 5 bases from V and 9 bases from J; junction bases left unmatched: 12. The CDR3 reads CASSRGQGAFSSPLHF. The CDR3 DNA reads TGTGCCAGCAGTCGCGGACAGGGAGCCTTCTCTTCACCCCTCCACTTT.

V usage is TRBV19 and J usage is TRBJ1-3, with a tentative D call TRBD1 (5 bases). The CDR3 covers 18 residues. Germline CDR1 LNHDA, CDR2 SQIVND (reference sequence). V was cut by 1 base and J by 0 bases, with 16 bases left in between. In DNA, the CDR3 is TGTGCCAGTAGTATAGTCGGAGGGGCCACCTACTCTGGAAACACCATATATTTT. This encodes CASSIVGGATYSGNTIYF.

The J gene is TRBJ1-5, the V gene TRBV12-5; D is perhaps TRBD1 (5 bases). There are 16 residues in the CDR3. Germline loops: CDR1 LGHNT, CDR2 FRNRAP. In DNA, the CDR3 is TGTGCCACCAACCTGGAGGGACTTTATAGCAATCAGCCCCAGCATTTT. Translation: CATNLEGLYSNQPQHF.

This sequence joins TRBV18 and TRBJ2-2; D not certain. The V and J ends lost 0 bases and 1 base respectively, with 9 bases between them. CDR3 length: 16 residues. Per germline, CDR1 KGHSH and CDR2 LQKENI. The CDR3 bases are TGTGCCAGCTCACCACCGTACTCCCAGAACACCGGGGAGCTGTTTTTT. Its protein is CASSPPYSQNTGELFF.

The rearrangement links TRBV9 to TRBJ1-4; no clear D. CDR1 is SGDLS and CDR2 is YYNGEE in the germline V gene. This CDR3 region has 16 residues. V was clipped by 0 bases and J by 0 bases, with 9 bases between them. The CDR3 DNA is TGTGCCAGCAGCGTAGGGCAGATTGCAACTAATGAAAAACTGTTTTTT. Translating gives CASSVGQIATNEKLFF.

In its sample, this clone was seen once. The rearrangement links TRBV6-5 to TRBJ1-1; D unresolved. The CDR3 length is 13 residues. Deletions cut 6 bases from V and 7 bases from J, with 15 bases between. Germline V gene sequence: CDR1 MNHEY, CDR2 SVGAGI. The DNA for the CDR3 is TGTGCCAGCAGCCGCCGGATCTGGGGTGAAGCTTTCTTT. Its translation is CASSRRIWGEAFF.

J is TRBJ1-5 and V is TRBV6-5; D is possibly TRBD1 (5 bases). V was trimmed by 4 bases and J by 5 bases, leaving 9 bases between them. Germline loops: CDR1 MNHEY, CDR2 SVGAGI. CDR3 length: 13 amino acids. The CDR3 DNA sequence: TGTGCCAGCAGTTTTCAGGGCGATCAGCCCCAGCATTTT. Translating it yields CASSFQGDQPQHF.

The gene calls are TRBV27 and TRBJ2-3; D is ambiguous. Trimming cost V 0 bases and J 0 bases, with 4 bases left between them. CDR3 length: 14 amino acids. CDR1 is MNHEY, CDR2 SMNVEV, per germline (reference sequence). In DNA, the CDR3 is TGTGCCAGCAGTTTATCCTCTAGCACAGATACGCAGTATTTT. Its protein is CASSLSSSTDTQYF.

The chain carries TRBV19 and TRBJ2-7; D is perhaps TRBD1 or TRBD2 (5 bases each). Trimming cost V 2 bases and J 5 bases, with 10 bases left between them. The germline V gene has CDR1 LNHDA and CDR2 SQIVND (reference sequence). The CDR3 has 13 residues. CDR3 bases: TGTGCCAGTAGTATAATCCGAGGGGACGAGCAGTACTTC. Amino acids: CASSIIRGDEQYF.

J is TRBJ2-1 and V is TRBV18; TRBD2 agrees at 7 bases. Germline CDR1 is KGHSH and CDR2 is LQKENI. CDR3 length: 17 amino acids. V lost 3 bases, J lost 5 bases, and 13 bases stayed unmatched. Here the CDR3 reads CASSPPRGGGADNEQFF. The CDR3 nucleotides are TGTGCCAGCTCACCGCCCCGGGGCGGGGGTGCCGACAATGAGCAGTTCTTC.

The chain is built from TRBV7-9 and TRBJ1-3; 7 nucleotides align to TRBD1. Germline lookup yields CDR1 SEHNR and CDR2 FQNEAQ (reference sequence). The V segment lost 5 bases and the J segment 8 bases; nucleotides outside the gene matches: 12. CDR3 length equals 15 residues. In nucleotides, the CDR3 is TGTGCCAGCAGCCCTCGACAGGGCGTAGGATACACCATATATTTT. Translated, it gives CASSPRQGVGYTIYF.

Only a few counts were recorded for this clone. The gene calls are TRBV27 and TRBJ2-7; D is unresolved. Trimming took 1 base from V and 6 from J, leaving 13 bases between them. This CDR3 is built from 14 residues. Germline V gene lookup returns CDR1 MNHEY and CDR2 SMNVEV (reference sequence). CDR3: CASSLLSYKLEQYF. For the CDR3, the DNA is TGTGCCAGCAGTTTATTGTCATACAAGCTCGAGCAGTACTTC.

The CDR3 protein is CASSELVNSSPLHF. CDR3 in DNA: TGTGCCAGCAGTGAATTGGTAAACAGTTCACCCCTCCACTTT. V usage is TRBV6-1 and J usage is TRBJ1-6; D is unresolved. V was clipped by 2 bases and J by 9 bases, with 11 bases between them. Germline CDR1 MNHNS, CDR2 SASEGT. This CDR3 is 14 amino acids long.

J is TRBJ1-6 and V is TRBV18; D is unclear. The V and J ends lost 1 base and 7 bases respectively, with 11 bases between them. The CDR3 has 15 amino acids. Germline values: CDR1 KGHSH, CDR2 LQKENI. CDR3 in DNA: TGTGCCAGCTCACCACGAACGGAACCCAATTCACCCCTCCACTTT. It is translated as CASSPRTEPNSPLHF.

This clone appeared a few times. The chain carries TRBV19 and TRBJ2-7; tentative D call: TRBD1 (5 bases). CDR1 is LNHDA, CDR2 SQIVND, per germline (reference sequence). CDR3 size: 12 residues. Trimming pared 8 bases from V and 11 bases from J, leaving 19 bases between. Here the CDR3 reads CASRDSSRGEYF. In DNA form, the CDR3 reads TGTGCCAGTCGTGACAGCTCCCGAGGAGAGTACTTC.

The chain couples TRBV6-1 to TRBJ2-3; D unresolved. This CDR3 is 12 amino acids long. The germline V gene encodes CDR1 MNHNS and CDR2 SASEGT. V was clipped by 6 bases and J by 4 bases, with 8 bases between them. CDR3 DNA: TGTGCCAGCAGCCCAAACTCAGATACGCAGTATTTT. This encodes CASSPNSDTQYF.

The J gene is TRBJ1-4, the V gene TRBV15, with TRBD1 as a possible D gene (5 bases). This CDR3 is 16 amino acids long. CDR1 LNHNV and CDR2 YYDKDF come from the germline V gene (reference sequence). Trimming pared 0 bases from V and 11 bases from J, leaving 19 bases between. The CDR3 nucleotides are TGTGCCACCAGCAGAGAAGCGGGGTACTCGGGGGACAAACTGTTTTTT. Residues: CATSREAGYSGDKLFF.

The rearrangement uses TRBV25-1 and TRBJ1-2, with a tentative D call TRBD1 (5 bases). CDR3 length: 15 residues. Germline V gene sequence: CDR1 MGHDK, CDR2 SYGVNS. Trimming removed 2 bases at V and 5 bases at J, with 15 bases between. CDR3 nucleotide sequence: TGTGCCAGCAGTGAAGGGGAGGGGATCGGGTATGGCTACACCTTC. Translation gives CASSEGEGIGYGYTF.

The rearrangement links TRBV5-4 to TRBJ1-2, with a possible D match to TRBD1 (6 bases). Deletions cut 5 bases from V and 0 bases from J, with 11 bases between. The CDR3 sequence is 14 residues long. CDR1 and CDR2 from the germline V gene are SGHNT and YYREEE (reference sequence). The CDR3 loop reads CASSFRTANYGYTF. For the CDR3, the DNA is TGTGCCAGCAGTTTTCGGACAGCTAACTATGGCTACACCTTC.